Listed below are T cell receptor beta chains from one sample, sequenced in a study of blood T cell repertoires in COVID-19. Repertoires were generated with immunoSEQ multiplex PCR, while TCRdb's copy carries only in-frame clones and drops some. The table lists 95,000 to 150,000 clones, 75% to 90% of them singletons. The specimen was peripheral blood. The receptors shown here come from a woman aged 65 to 85 with acute or convalescent COVID-19. CDR3s include the opening cysteine and the closing phenylalanine or tryptophan. Fields, in order: CDR3 protein, CDR3 DNA, J gene, clone size, D gene, V gene. D genes are given only for firm matches. The listing skips clone size in some rows; elsewhere it reads once, few, many or a size class.

cdr3_aa: CASSDSSGADEQFF; cdr3_nt: TGTGCCAGCAGTGACTCGTCAGGGGCGGATGAGCAGTTCTTC; j_call: TRBJ2-1; clone_size: .; d_call: .; v_call: TRBV6-4
cdr3_aa: CASSGIGGTNYGYTF; cdr3_nt: TGTGCCAGCAGCGGAATAGGAGGGACTAACTATGGCTACACCTTC; j_call: TRBJ1-2; clone_size: .; d_call: .; v_call: TRBV7-9
cdr3_aa: CASSLVRQGLWYGYTF; cdr3_nt: TGTGCCAGCAGCTTAGTGCGGCAGGGCCTTTGGTATGGCTACACCTTC; j_call: TRBJ1-2; clone_size: .; d_call: .; v_call: TRBV13
cdr3_aa: CASSPRGGVDTEAFF; cdr3_nt: TGTGCCAGCTCACCACGGGGAGGGGTGGACACTGAAGCTTTCTTT; j_call: TRBJ1-1; clone_size: .; d_call: .; v_call: TRBV18
cdr3_aa: CASRPSGTGGVGYTF; cdr3_nt: TGTGCCAGCAGACCATCAGGGACAGGGGGAGTTGGCTACACCTTC; j_call: TRBJ1-2; clone_size: .; d_call: TRBD1; v_call: TRBV27
cdr3_aa: CASNTRGPGTHEHRELFF; cdr3_nt: TGTGCCAGCAACACTAGGGGGCCAGGGACCCACGAACACCGGGAGCTGTTTTTT; j_call: TRBJ2-2; clone_size: .; d_call: .; v_call: TRBV21-1
cdr3_aa: CASSFESGNTIYF; cdr3_nt: TGTGCCAGCAGTTTTGAGAGTGGAAACACCATATATTTT; j_call: TRBJ1-3; clone_size: .; d_call: .; v_call: TRBV28
cdr3_aa: CASSPLTGTSYNEQFF; cdr3_nt: TGTGCCAGCAGCCCATTAACCGGGACATCCTACAATGAGCAGTTCTTC; j_call: TRBJ2-1; clone_size: .; d_call: .; v_call: TRBV7-6
cdr3_aa: CASGSPGGSTDTQYF; cdr3_nt: TGCGCCAGCGGCAGTCCGGGCGGGAGCACAGATACGCAGTATTTT; j_call: TRBJ2-3; clone_size: .; d_call: .; v_call: TRBV5-1
cdr3_aa: CASSPRTGFYTEAFF; cdr3_nt: TGTGCCAGCAGCCCAAGGACGGGGTTTTATACTGAAGCTTTCTTT; j_call: TRBJ1-1; clone_size: few; d_call: .; v_call: TRBV7-9
cdr3_aa: CASKAGTGMVRDTQYF; cdr3_nt: TGCGCCAGCAAGGCCGGGACAGGTATGGTTCGGGATACGCAGTATTTT; j_call: TRBJ2-3; clone_size: .; d_call: TRBD1; v_call: TRBV5-1
cdr3_aa: CASSHRQGAGSRAFF; cdr3_nt: TGTGCCAGCAGCCACAGACAGGGGGCCGGAAGTCGAGCTTTCTTT; j_call: TRBJ1-1; clone_size: .; d_call: TRBD1; v_call: TRBV7-9
cdr3_aa: CARGQSFSGANVLTF; cdr3_nt: TGTGCCCGAGGACAGAGTTTCTCTGGGGCCAACGTCCTGACTTTC; j_call: TRBJ2-6; clone_size: .; d_call: .; v_call: TRBV30
cdr3_aa: CASSSAGGHNSPLHF; cdr3_nt: TGTGCCAGCAGCTCCGCAGGGGGCCATAATTCACCCCTCCACTTT; j_call: TRBJ1-6; clone_size: .; d_call: TRBD1; v_call: TRBV7-9
cdr3_aa: CATTPGQATNEKLFF; cdr3_nt: TGTGCCACTACACCCGGACAGGCAACTAATGAAAAACTGTTTTTT; j_call: TRBJ1-4; clone_size: .; d_call: TRBD1; v_call: TRBV10-3
cdr3_aa: CASSESVESGELFF; cdr3_nt: TGCGCCAGCAGTGAGTCGGTAGAGTCCGGGGAGCTGTTTTTT; j_call: TRBJ2-2; clone_size: .; d_call: .; v_call: TRBV10-1
cdr3_aa: CASSASGLDRSPLHF; cdr3_nt: TGTGCCAGCAGCGCATCGGGACTGGACCGATCACCCCTCCACTTT; j_call: TRBJ1-6; clone_size: .; d_call: .; v_call: TRBV7-3
cdr3_aa: CASSFGLAGYEQYF; cdr3_nt: TGTGCCAGCAGTTTCGGACTAGCGGGATACGAGCAGTACTTC; j_call: TRBJ2-7; clone_size: .; d_call: TRBD2; v_call: TRBV28
cdr3_aa: CASSLVSGGGYNEQFF; cdr3_nt: TGCGCCAGCAGCTTGGTTAGCGGGGGAGGGTACAATGAGCAGTTCTTC; j_call: TRBJ2-1; clone_size: .; d_call: TRBD2; v_call: TRBV5-1
cdr3_aa: CAWSRGRDSNQPQHF; cdr3_nt: TGTGCCTGGAGTAGGGGGCGGGATAGCAATCAGCCCCAGCATTTT; j_call: TRBJ1-5; clone_size: .; d_call: TRBD1; v_call: TRBV30
cdr3_aa: CASSSYLAGTGSEAFF; cdr3_nt: TGTGCCAGCAGTTCATACTTGGCCGGGACAGGGAGTGAAGCTTTCTTT; j_call: TRBJ1-1; clone_size: .; d_call: TRBD1; v_call: TRBV28
cdr3_aa: CASSLSGGAQYNEQFF; cdr3_nt: TGCGCCAGCAGCCTATCAGGGGGCGCGCAATACAATGAGCAGTTCTTC; j_call: TRBJ2-1; clone_size: .; d_call: TRBD1; v_call: TRBV5-1
cdr3_aa: CASGAVGGTGTYGYTF; cdr3_nt: TGTGCCAGCGGGGCAGTCGGCGGGACAGGGACCTATGGCTACACCTTC; j_call: TRBJ1-2; clone_size: .; d_call: TRBD1; v_call: TRBV27
cdr3_aa: CASSSAGRWSPLHF; cdr3_nt: TGTGCCAGCAGTTCCGCAGGGCGATGGTCACCCCTCCACTTT; j_call: TRBJ1-6; clone_size: once; d_call: .; v_call: TRBV28
cdr3_aa: CASSESLAGGPKQFF; cdr3_nt: TGTGCCAGCAGTGAAAGCCTAGCGGGGGGTCCTAAGCAGTTCTTC; j_call: TRBJ2-1; clone_size: .; d_call: TRBD2; v_call: TRBV2
cdr3_aa: CASSPSDRVSQPQHF; cdr3_nt: TGTGCCAGCTCACCCTCTGACAGGGTGAGTCAGCCCCAGCATTTT; j_call: TRBJ1-5; clone_size: .; d_call: TRBD1; v_call: TRBV18